This T cell receptor beta chain emerged from a study of Graves' ophthalmopathy and Graves' hyperthyroidism. Study background: Investigators collected peripheral blood at initial diagnosis, before any treatment was given.

From germline, CDR1 is KGHDR and CDR2 SFDVKD. The length of the CDR3 is 15 residues. V shed 0 bases and J shed 7 bases, with 14 bases lying between them. Study conclusions and caveats: Most thyroid-expanded clonotypes exceeding 0.001 frequency were also found in blood. Ophthalmopathy and stable hyperthyroidism were discriminated by a 13-signature model, with about 90% sensitivity and 81.08% specificity.

Establishment of the diagnosis relied upon clinical symptoms, serum thyroxine, TRAb, thyroid ultrasound and orbital computed tomography. In its sample, this clonotype was seen many times. What it binds is unknown. This may be a read error: a much more frequent sequence differs by one nucleotide. RNA transcripts were the template, and TCR beta CDR3 regions were amplified from them. Scientists carried out first-round RT-PCR using HTBI primers and then a second-round multiplex PCR. A single record per CDR3 protein comes from TCRdb applying MiXCR to the multiplex PCR reads. The table has hundreds of thousands of distinct CDR3 sequences, over 20% seen once.

This sequence was found in a woman under 30 with stable Graves' hyperthyroidism. This chain connects TRBV24-1 to TRBJ1-2, with D uncertain. Sequenced material: peripheral blood. This CDR3 reads CATSDLHVTPCGYTF. The CDR3 region has the DNA TGTGCCACCAGTGATTTGCATGTGACGCCCTGTGGCTACACCTTC.